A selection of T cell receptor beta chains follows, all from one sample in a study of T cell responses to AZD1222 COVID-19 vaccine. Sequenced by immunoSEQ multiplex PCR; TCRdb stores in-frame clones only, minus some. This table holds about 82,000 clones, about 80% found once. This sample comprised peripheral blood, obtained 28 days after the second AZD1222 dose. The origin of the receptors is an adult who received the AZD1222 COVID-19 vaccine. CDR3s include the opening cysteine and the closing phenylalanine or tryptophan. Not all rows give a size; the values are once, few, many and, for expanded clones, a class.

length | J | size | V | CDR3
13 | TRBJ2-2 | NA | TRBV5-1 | CASKIATTGELFF
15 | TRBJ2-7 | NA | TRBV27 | CASSPSGGSSYEQYF
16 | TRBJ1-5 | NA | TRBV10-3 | CAISESRVDRAQPQHF
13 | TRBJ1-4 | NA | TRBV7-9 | CASSPLPNEKLFF
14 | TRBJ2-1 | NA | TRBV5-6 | CASSLGTTYNEQFF
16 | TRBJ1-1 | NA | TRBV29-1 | CSVFFAGGPTNTEAFF
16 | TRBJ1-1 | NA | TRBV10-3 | CAISESGQTSNTEAFF
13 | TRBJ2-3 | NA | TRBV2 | CASSVSGPDTQYF
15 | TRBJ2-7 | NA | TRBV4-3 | CASSQSGQGLYEQYF
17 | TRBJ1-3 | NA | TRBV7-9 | CASSPPDRANSGNTIYF
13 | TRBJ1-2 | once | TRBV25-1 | CASSPQGAYGYTF
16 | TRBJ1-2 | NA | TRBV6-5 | CASSYTAGRGNYGYTF
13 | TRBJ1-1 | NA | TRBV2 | CASSENFYAEAFF
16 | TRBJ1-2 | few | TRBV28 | CASRSGTGRWVYGYTF
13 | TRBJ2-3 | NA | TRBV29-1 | CSVGLVSPDTQYF
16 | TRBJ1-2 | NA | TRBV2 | CASSEALRDRSYGYTF
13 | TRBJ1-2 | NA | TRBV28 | CASRPGFVILYTF
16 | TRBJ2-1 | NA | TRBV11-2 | CASSWGTFLVNGEQFF
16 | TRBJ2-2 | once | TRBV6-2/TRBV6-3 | CASSYSLVAASGELFF
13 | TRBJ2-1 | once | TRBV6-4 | CASSDSATNEQFF
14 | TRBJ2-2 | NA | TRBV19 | CASSTQGWTGELFF
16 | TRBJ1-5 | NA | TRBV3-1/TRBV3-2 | CASTSWGTRLYRPQHF
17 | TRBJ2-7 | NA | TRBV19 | CASSIGSGDGFAGEQYF
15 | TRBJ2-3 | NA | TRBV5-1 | CASSLAQISTDTQYF
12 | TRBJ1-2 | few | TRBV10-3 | CAAEPEPGSARF
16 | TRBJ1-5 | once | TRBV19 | CASSPWDGHSNQPQHF
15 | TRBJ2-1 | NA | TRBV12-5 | CASGSGQASYNEQFF
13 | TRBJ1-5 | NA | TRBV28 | CASEPLHREPQHF
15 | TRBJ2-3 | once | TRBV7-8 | CASSQSGGNTDTQYF
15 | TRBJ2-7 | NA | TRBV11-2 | CASSTRTGDQHEQYF
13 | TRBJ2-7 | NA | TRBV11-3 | CASSLDSAYEQYF
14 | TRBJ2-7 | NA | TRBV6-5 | CATRVSGSTYEQYF
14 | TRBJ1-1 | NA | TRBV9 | CASSPRQGNTEAFF
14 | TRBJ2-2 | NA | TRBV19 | CASSISRNTGELFF
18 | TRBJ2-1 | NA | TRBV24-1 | CATSDSNSGSWYGNEQFF
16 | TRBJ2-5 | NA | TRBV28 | CASSSRLAGYQETQYF
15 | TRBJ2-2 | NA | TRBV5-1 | CASSHGQGAAGELFF
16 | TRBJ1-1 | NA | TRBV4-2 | CASSLRIMAGNTEAFF
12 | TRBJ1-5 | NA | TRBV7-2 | CASSFPRQPQHF
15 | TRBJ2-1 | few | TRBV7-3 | CASSSGLAGVSEQFF
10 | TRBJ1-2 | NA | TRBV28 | CASSGQGYTF
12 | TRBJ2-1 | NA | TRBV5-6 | CASSSEPGLQFF
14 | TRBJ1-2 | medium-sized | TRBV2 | CASSEVPQTDGYTF
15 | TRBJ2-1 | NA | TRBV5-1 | CASSPFLAGVHEQFF
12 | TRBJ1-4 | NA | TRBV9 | CASSVDGEKLFF
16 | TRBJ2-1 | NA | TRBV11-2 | CASSLGLPTSYNEQFF
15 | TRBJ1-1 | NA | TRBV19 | CASSLADTMNTEAFF
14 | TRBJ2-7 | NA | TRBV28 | CASIGQPGREEQYF
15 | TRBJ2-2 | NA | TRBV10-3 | CATTGAGGITGELFF
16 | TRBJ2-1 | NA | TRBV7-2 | CASSSPSGSSYNEQFF
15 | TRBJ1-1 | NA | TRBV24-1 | CATSEGRGPGTEAFF
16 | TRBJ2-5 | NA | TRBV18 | CASSPPIGQGGETQYF
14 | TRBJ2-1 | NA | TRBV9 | CASGLSSSYNEQFF
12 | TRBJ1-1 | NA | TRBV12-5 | CASGAGQGEIFF
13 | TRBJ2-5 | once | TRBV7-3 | CASSFLGGETQYF
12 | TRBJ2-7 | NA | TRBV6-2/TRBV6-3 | CASCRQSYEQYF
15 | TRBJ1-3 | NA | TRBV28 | CASSLGGNSGNTIYF